This T cell receptor beta chain was found in a study of OX40 agonist ivuxolimab in advanced cancers. Study background: Males comprised 82.7% of the group, whose mean age was approximately 62 years (range about 20 to 79). General study results and limits: In general, CD8+ T cells held more expanded clones than CD4+ did, on average. Researchers did not determine the expanded peripheral T cells' antigen specificity.

On this clone: Its antigen is unidentified.

Germline V gene sequence: CDR1 GTSNPN, CDR2 SVGIG (reference sequence). This CDR3 region has 15 residues. Deletions cut 1 base from V and 13 bases from J, with 22 bases between. Profiling relied on immunoSEQ multiplex PCR, and the TCRdb table lists in-frame clones only, not all of them. The sample carries 70,000 to 80,000 clones, around 90% recorded once. A history of autoimmune disease or systemic immunosuppression excluded patients. This receptor was taken from an adult with an advanced solid tumor such as melanoma, head and neck, liver or kidney cancer. The V call is TRBV30, the J call TRBJ2-2; D may be TRBD1 or TRBD2 (6 bases each). The sequenced sample was CD4+ or CD8+ T cells sorted from blood, obtained in a trial of the OX40 agonist ivuxolimab. The CDR3 region has the DNA TGTGCCTGGAGTGGGGGGGTCGGGACACCCTGGAGGCTGTTTTTT. Its translation is CAWSGGVGTPWRLFF.